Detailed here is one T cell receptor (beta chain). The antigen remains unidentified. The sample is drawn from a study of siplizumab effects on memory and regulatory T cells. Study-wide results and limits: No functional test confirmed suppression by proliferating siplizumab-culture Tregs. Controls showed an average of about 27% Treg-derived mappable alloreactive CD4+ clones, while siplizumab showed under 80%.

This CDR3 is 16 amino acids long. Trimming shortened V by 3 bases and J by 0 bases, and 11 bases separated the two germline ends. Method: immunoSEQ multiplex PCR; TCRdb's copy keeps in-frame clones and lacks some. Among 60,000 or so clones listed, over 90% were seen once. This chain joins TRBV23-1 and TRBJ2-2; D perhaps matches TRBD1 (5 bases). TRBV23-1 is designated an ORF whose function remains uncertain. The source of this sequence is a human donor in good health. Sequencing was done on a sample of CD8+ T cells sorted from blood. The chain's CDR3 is CASSHATAANTGELFF. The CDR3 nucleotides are TGCGCCAGCAGTCACGCGACAGCCGCGAACACCGGGGAGCTGTTTTTT.